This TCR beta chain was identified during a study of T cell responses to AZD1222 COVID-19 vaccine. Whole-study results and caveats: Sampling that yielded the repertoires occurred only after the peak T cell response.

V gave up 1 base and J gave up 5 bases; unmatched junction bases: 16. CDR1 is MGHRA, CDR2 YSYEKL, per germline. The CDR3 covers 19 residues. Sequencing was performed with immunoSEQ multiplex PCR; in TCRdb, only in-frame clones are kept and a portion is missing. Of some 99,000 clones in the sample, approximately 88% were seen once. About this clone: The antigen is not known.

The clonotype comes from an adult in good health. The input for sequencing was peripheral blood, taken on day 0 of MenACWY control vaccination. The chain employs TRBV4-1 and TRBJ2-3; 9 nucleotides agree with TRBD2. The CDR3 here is CASSQAPSLAGGPGDTQYF. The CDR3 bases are TGCGCCAGCAGCCAAGCCCCCTCCCTTGCGGGAGGGCCGGGAGATACGCAGTATTTT.